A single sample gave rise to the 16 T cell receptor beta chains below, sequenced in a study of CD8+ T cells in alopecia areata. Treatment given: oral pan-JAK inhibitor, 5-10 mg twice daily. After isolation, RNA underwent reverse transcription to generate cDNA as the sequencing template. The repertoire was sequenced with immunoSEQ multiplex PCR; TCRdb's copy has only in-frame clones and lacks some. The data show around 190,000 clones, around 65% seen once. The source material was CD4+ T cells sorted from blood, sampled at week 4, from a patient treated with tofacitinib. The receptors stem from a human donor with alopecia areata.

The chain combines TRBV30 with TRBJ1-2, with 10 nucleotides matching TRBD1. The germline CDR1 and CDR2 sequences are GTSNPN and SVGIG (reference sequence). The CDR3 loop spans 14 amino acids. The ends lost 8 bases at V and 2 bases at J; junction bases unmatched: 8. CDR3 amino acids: CALGSDRGNYGYTF. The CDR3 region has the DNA TGTGCCCTCGGGTCGGACAGGGGGAACTATGGCTACACCTTC.

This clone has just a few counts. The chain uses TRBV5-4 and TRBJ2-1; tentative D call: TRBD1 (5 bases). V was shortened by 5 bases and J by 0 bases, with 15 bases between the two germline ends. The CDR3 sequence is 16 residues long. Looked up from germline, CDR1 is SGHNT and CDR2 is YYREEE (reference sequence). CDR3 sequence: CASSSLDSSSYNEQFF. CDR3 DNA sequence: TGTGCCAGCAGTTCGCTTGACAGTAGCTCCTACAATGAGCAGTTCTTC.

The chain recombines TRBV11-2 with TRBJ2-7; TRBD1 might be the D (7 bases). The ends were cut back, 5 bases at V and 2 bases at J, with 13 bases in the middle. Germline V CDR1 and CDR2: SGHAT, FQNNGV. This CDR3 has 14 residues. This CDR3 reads CASSPPGGTYEQYF. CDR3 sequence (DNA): TGTGCCAGCAGCCCCCCAGGGGGGACCTACGAGCAGTACTTC.

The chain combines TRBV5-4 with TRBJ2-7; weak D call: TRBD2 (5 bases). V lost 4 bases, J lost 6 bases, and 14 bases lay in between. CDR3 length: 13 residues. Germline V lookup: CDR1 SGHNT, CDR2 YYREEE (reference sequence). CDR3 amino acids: CASSLDSPGEQYF. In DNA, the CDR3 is TGTGCCAGCAGCCTGGACTCCCCGGGCGAGCAGTACTTC. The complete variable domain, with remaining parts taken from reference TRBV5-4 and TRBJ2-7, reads ETGVTQSPTHLIKTRGQQVTLRCSSQSGHNTVSWYQQALGQGPQFIFQYYREEENGRGNFPPRFSGLQFPNYSSELNVNALELDDSALYLCASSLDSPGEQYFGPGTRLTVT.

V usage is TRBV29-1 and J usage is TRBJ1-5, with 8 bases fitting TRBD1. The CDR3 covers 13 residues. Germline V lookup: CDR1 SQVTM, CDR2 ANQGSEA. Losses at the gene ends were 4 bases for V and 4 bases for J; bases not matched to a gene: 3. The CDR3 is CSVVTGANQPQHF. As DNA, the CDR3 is TGCAGCGTTGTGACAGGGGCGAATCAGCCCCAGCATTTT.

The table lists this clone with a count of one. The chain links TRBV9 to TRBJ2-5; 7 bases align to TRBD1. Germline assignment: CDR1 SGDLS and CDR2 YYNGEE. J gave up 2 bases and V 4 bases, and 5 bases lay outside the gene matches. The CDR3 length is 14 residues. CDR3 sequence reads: CASSLGQTQETQYF. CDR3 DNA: TGTGCCAGCAGCCTGGGACAGACACAAGAGACCCAGTACTTC. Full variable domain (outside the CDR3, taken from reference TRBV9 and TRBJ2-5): DSGVTQTPKHLITATGQRVTLRCSPRSGDLSVYWYQQSLDQGLQFLIQYYNGEERAKGNILERFSAQQFPDLHSELNLSSLELGDSALYFCASSLGQTQETQYFGPGTRLLVL.

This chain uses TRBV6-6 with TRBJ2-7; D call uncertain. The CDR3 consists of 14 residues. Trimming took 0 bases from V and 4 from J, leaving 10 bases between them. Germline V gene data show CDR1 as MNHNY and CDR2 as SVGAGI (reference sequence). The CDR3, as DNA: TGTGCCAGCAGTTACTCGAGTATCTCTTACGAGCAGTACTTC. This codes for CASSYSSISYEQYF.

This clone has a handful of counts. The CDR3 region is CASSPVGAYNEQFF. The CDR3 coding sequence is TGTGCCAGCAGTCCGGTCGGGGCATACAATGAGCAGTTCTTC. The chain joins TRBV27 to TRBJ2-1; D is perhaps TRBD1 or TRBD2 (5 bases each). The V end was cut by 5 bases, the J end by 4 bases, with 12 bases between. Germline-derived CDR1 and CDR2 are MNHEY and SMNVEV (reference sequence). This CDR3 is built from 14 residues.

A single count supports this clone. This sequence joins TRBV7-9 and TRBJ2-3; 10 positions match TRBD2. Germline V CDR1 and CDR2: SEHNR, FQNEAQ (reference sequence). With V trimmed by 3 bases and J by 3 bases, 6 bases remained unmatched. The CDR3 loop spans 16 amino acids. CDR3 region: CASSFLAGERTDTQYF. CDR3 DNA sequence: TGTGCCAGCAGCTTCCTAGCGGGGGAGAGGACAGATACGCAGTATTTT.

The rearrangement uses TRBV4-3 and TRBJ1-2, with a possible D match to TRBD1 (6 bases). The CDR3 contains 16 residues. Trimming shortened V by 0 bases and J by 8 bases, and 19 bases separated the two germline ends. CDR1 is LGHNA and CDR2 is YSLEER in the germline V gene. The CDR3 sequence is CASSQEVSRQGYGYTF. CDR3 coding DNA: TGCGCCAGCAGCCAAGAAGTATCCCGGCAGGGGTACGGCTACACCTTC.

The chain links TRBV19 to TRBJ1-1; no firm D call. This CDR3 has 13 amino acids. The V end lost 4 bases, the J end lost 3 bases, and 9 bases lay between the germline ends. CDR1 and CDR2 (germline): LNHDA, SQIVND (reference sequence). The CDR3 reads CASSTRPDTEAFF. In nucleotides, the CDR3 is TGTGCCAGTAGTACGCGACCGGACACTGAAGCTTTCTTT.

The CDR3 sequence is CASSYRDPRGTEAFF. The CDR3 nucleotides are TGTGCCAGCAGTTACAGGGACCCACGGGGCACTGAAGCTTTCTTT. This rearrangement joins TRBV6-5 to TRBJ1-1, with D possibly TRBD1 on 5 matching bases. Trimming took 2 bases from V and 4 from J, leaving 14 bases between them. The germline V gene encodes CDR1 MNHEY and CDR2 SVGAGI. The CDR3 loop spans 15 amino acids.

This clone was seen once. The CDR3 DNA reads TGCGCCAGCAGCTTGGGGGGGATGAATCAGCCCCAGCATTTT. Translating it yields CASSLGGMNQPQHF. This chain links TRBV5-1 with TRBJ1-5, with D perhaps TRBD1 (5 bases). The CDR3 totals 14 residues. CDR1 SGHRS and CDR2 YFSETQ come from the germline V gene. V lost 0 bases and J 4 bases, leaving 8 bases between the germline ends.

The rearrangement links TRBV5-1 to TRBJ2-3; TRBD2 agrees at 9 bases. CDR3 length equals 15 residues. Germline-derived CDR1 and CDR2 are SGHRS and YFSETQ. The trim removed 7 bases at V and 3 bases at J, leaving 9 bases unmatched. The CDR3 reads CASWEVAGATDTQYF. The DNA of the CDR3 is TGCGCCAGCTGGGAGGTAGCGGGGGCTACAGATACGCAGTATTTT.

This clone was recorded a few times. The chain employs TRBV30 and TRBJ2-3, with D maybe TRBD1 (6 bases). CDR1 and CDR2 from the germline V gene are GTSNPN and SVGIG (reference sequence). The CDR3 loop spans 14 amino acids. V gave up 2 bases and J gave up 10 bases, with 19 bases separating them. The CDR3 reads CAWSLGQQGTPQYF. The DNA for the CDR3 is TGTGCCTGGAGTCTTGGGCAACAGGGTACGCCGCAGTATTTT.

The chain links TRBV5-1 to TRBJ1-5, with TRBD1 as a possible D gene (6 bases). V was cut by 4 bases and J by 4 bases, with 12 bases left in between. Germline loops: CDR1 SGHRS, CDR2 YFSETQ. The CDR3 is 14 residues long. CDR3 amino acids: CASSPGTLNQPQHF. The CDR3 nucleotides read TGCGCCAGCAGCCCTGGGACACTTAATCAGCCCCAGCATTTT.